The clone carrying this T cell receptor beta chain was found many times. RNA transcripts were the template for amplifying TCR beta CDR3 regions. First-round RT-PCR with HTBI primers amplified the TCR CDR3 region. TCRdb called the multiplex PCR reads again in MiXCR, with one record for every CDR3 protein. The sample consists of nearly 750,000 distinct CDR3 sequences, around a third of them appearing once. Those with hyperthyroidism were 18 to 65 years old, newly diagnosed, and ill for under 2 months. Uncontrolled infections, other autoimmune diseases, pregnancy or lactation led to exclusion of patients. The CDR3 has 14 residues. Germline CDR1 reads SGDLS; CDR2 reads YYNGEE. Trimming removed 3 bases from V and 3 bases from J, with 12 bases in between. This sample is part of a study of T cells in Graves' hyperthyroidism and ophthalmopathy.

The specimen sequenced was blood. This clonotype was obtained from a middle-aged woman with Graves' hyperthyroidism. V gene TRBV9 combines with J gene TRBJ1-1; possibly TRBD1 for D (6 bases). The CDR3 loop reads CASSGTGTHTEAFF. The CDR3 DNA is TGTGCCAGCAGCGGCACCGGGACACACACTGAAGCTTTCTTT.